Presented here are 2 T cell receptor beta chains from one specimen sequenced in a study of HIV-infected patients and healthy controls. TCRdb called the 5' RACE reads again in MiXCR, with one record for every CDR3 protein. Of some 20,000 distinct CDR3 sequences listed, roughly 19% were seen once; the top ten hold roughly 33%. The sequenced material came from CD8+ T cells from blood. The receptors were sampled from a human donor in good health.

The sample holds a few counts of this clonotype. This chain connects TRBV19 to TRBJ2-7; weak D call: TRBD2 (6 bases). From germline, CDR1 is LNHDA and CDR2 SQIVND (reference sequence). The germline V and J ends were trimmed by 4 bases and 3 bases, with 7 bases remaining between them. This CDR3 contains 12 residues. The CDR3, as DNA: TGTGCCAGTAGTACCGGGGGCTACGAGCAGTACTTC. As protein: CASSTGGYEQYF.

This clonotype came up many times. The J gene is TRBJ2-7, the V gene TRBV27, with D perhaps matching TRBD2 (5 bases). CDR3 size: 11 residues. CDR1 and CDR2 from the germline V gene are MNHEY and SMNVEV (reference sequence). The V end was cut by 3 bases, the J end by 9 bases, with 9 bases between. The CDR3 reads CASSFGRWQYF. DNA of the CDR3: TGTGCCAGCAGTTTTGGGAGATGGCAGTACTTC.